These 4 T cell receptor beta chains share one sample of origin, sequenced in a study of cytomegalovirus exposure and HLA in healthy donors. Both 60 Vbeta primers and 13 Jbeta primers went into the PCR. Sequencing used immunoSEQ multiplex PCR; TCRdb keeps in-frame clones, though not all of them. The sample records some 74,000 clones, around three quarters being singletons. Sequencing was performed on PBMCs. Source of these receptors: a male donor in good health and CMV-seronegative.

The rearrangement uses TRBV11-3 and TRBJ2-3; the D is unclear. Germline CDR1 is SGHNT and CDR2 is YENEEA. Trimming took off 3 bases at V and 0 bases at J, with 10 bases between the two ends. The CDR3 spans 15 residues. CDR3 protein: CASSFTASSTDTQYF. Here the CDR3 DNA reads TGTGCCAGCAGCTTCACAGCCTCTAGCACAGATACGCAGTATTTT.

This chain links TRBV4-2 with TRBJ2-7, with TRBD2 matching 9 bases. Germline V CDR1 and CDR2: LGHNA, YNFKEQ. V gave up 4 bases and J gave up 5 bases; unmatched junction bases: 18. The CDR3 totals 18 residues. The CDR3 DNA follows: TGTGCCAGCAGCCTTAAGTTAGTTACCGGGACTAGCCTCCACGAGCAGTACTTC. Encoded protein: CASSLKLVTGTSLHEQYF.

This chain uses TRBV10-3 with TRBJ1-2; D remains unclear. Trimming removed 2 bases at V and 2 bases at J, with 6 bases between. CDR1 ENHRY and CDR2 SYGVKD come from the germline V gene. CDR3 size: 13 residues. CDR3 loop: CAISEDKNYGYTF. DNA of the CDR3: TGTGCCATCAGTGAGGACAAGAACTATGGCTACACCTTC.

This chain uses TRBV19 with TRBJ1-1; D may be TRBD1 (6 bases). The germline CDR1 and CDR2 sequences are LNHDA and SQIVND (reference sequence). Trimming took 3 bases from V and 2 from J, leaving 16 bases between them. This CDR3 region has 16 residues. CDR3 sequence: CASSISSGQSNTEAFF. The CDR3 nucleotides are TGTGCCAGTAGTATTAGTTCAGGACAGTCAAACACTGAAGCTTTCTTT.